These T cell receptor beta chains were read from a single sample in a study of OX40 agonist ivuxolimab in advanced cancers. This table comes from immunoSEQ multiplex PCR, and its TCRdb copy is limited to in-frame clones, with some not included. The repertoire consists of roughly 70,000 clones, with 80% to 90% occurring once and the leading ten covering about 0.7%. The material was CD4+ or CD8+ T cells sorted from blood, obtained in a trial of the OX40 agonist ivuxolimab. These receptors were obtained from an adult with an advanced solid tumor such as melanoma, head and neck, liver or kidney cancer. The CDR3 runs from the conserved cysteine through the conserved F or W. D genes are given only for firm matches. The size of a clone is reported for some rows only, either as once, few or many, or as a class for expanded clones.

DNA: TGTGCCAGCAGCTTAGAGGCGTTGGGAGGGCGGTTCTTC
CDR3: CASSLEALGGRFF
D: TRBD2
V: TRBV7-2
size: few
J: TRBJ2-1

DNA: TGCGCCAGCAGGGCTGGCTATGGCTACACCTTC
CDR3: CASRAGYGYTF
D: .
V: TRBV5-1
size: .
J: TRBJ1-2

DNA: TGTGCCAGCAGTTCAACTAGAAACATTCAGTACTTC
CDR3: CASSSTRNIQYF
D: .
V: TRBV2
size: .
J: TRBJ2-4

DNA: TGTGCCAGCAGTCTTCCGGGACAGACCCCAGTTGAGCAGTTCTTC
CDR3: CASSLPGQTPVEQFF
D: TRBD1
V: TRBV28
size: few
J: TRBJ2-1

DNA: TGTGCCAGCAGCACCTTTACTAGCGGGGAGACCCAGTACTTC
CDR3: CASSTFTSGETQYF
D: .
V: TRBV21-1
size: .
J: TRBJ2-5

DNA: TGTGCCAGCAGCGCGCCCCCCGGGGCCGGCTCTGGAAACACCATATATTTT
CDR3: CASSAPPGAGSGNTIYF
D: .
V: TRBV7-2
size: .
J: TRBJ1-3

DNA: TGTGCCAGCAGTGTTGGGACTAGCGTATACAATGAGCAGTTCTTC
CDR3: CASSVGTSVYNEQFF
D: TRBD2
V: TRBV2
size: once
J: TRBJ2-1

DNA: TGCGCCAGCAGCCCTAGCGGGGGTTCCTACGAGCAGTACTTC
CDR3: CASSPSGGSYEQYF
D: TRBD2
V: TRBV4-3
size: .
J: TRBJ2-7

DNA: TGTGCCAGCAGATCTACAGCGAATCAGCCCCAGCATTTT
CDR3: CASRSTANQPQHF
D: .
V: TRBV2
size: once
J: TRBJ1-5

DNA: TGTGCCTGGAGTGAGGGTTCGAACACCGGGGAGCTGTTTTTT
CDR3: CAWSEGSNTGELFF
D: .
V: TRBV30
size: .
J: TRBJ2-2

DNA: TGCGCCAGCAGCCAAGATTATGGTGGGCCCACCTACGAGCAGTACTTC
CDR3: CASSQDYGGPTYEQYF
D: .
V: TRBV4-3
size: .
J: TRBJ2-7

DNA: TGTGCCAGCAGCCCCAGAGATATGGGTTTTCGGTCTGGAAACACCATATATTTT
CDR3: CASSPRDMGFRSGNTIYF
D: .
V: TRBV7-8
size: .
J: TRBJ1-3

DNA: TGCAGCGTTGATCAGGGAGGCACAGATACGCAGTATTTT
CDR3: CSVDQGGTDTQYF
D: .
V: TRBV29-1
size: once
J: TRBJ2-3

DNA: TGCGCCAGCAGCCAAAGGTACGACGGATTCTACGAGCAGTACTTC
CDR3: CASSQRYDGFYEQYF
D: .
V: TRBV4-3
size: .
J: TRBJ2-7

DNA: TGTGCCATCAGTGGGGGGGGAGTCGGTGTCACAGATACGCAGTATTTT
CDR3: CAISGGGVGVTDTQYF
D: TRBD2
V: TRBV10-3
size: .
J: TRBJ2-3

DNA: TGTGCCAGCAGCGCCGGGACTAGCGGGAGCTTGGAGACCCAGTACTTC
CDR3: CASSAGTSGSLETQYF
D: TRBD2
V: TRBV11-3
size: once
J: TRBJ2-5

DNA: TGTGCCAGCAGTGAGACAGGGCCCTACGAGCAGTACTTC
CDR3: CASSETGPYEQYF
D: TRBD1
V: TRBV7-2
size: .
J: TRBJ2-7

DNA: TGTGCCAGCAGCCCCGGACTAGCGGTAACCTACGAGCAGTACTTC
CDR3: CASSPGLAVTYEQYF
D: TRBD2
V: TRBV7-6
size: .
J: TRBJ2-7

DNA: TGTGCCAGCAGCTTGGGGAGGACAGGGGGGGTAAACACTGAAGCTTTCTTT
CDR3: CASSLGRTGGVNTEAFF
D: TRBD1
V: TRBV5-4
size: .
J: TRBJ1-1

DNA: TGTGCCAGCAGTTTCGGCGGTTACACCGGGGAGCTGTTTTTT
CDR3: CASSFGGYTGELFF
D: .
V: TRBV28
size: few
J: TRBJ2-2

DNA: TGCGCCAGCAGCCGTGGGCCCGGGGAGGTCTACGAGCAGTACTTC
CDR3: CASSRGPGEVYEQYF
D: .
V: TRBV5-1
size: .
J: TRBJ2-7

DNA: TGTGCCAGCAGTCCACCCCCAGATACGCAGTATTTT
CDR3: CASSPPPDTQYF
D: .
V: TRBV2
size: .
J: TRBJ2-3

DNA: TGTGCCAGCAGCTTAGGGTCGGAAAGCCAGTACTTC
CDR3: CASSLGSESQYF
D: .
V: TRBV11-2
size: .
J: TRBJ2-5

DNA: TGTGCCAGCACCCCCCCACGGGAGGATTGGAATGAGCAGTTCTTC
CDR3: CASTPPREDWNEQFF
D: TRBD2
V: TRBV6-4
size: .
J: TRBJ2-1

DNA: TGTGCCAGCAGTTACTCGAGACAGGGAGTACAGCCCCAGCATTTT
CDR3: CASSYSRQGVQPQHF
D: TRBD1
V: TRBV6-5
size: .
J: TRBJ1-5

DNA: TGCGCCAGCAGCCCACAGGGGGCTCCGTACACTGAAGCTTTCTTT
CDR3: CASSPQGAPYTEAFF
D: TRBD1
V: TRBV5-1
size: .
J: TRBJ1-1

DNA: TGTGCCAGCTGCCTTAGCGGGGGGGCGGGAGAGACCCAGTACTTC
CDR3: CASCLSGGAGETQYF
D: TRBD2
V: TRBV6-1
size: .
J: TRBJ2-5

DNA: TGTGCCAGCAGCGTAGCTACAGGGGCCTATGAAAAACTGTTTTTT
CDR3: CASSVATGAYEKLFF
D: TRBD1
V: TRBV9
size: .
J: TRBJ1-4

DNA: TGTGCCAGCAGCTTAATAGGGCCCGCAGCGGGGGCTGACAATGAGCAGTTCTTC
CDR3: CASSLIGPAAGADNEQFF
D: TRBD2
V: TRBV7-3
size: .
J: TRBJ2-1

DNA: TGTGCCAGTAGTATAAGAAGGACCTGGGGAGATATGAATTCACCCCTCCACTTT
CDR3: CASSIRRTWGDMNSPLHF
D: .
V: TRBV19
size: .
J: TRBJ1-6

DNA: TGTGCCAGCAGTTACCCCTGGAAGGGGGGGACTGAAGCTTTCTTT
CDR3: CASSYPWKGGTEAFF
D: .
V: TRBV6-5
size: .
J: TRBJ1-1

DNA: TGTGCCAGCAGCGTGGGGACTTACCAAGAGACCCAGTACTTC
CDR3: CASSVGTYQETQYF
D: .
V: TRBV9
size: .
J: TRBJ2-5

DNA: TGTGCCAGCAGTCCGGCAACGGGATACCTCTACGAGCAGTACTTC
CDR3: CASSPATGYLYEQYF
D: .
V: TRBV28
size: .
J: TRBJ2-7

DNA: TGTGCCAGCAGCCCCGGTAGGCCGCCGGAGACCCAGTACTTC
CDR3: CASSPGRPPETQYF
D: .
V: TRBV7-3
size: .
J: TRBJ2-5

DNA: TGTGCCAGCAGTTACGACAGGGGTAGTGAAGCTTTCTTT
CDR3: CASSYDRGSEAFF
D: TRBD1
V: TRBV6-5
size: .
J: TRBJ1-1

DNA: TGCGCCAGCAGCCAAAGGACAGCCTACGAGCAGTACTTC
CDR3: CASSQRTAYEQYF
D: .
V: TRBV4-3
size: .
J: TRBJ2-7

DNA: TGTGCCTGGAGTGTAGTTGTATATGAGCAGTTCTTC
CDR3: CAWSVVVYEQFF
D: .
V: TRBV30
size: .
J: TRBJ2-1

DNA: TGTGCCAGCAGCTTATTGGGCCAGGGTAGCTCCTACGAGCAGTACTTC
CDR3: CASSLLGQGSSYEQYF
D: .
V: TRBV7-2
size: .
J: TRBJ2-7

DNA: TGCGCCAGCAGCTTGACCGGGAACACCGGGGAGCTGTTTTTT
CDR3: CASSLTGNTGELFF
D: .
V: TRBV5-1
size: .
J: TRBJ2-2

DNA: TGTGCCAGCAGGAGCTTGGGGAGGAACACCGGGGAGCTGTTTTTT
CDR3: CASRSLGRNTGELFF
D: .
V: TRBV6-6
size: once
J: TRBJ2-2

DNA: TGCGCCAGCAGCTTGGCCGGAGGGAGGGACCAAGAGACCCAGTACTTC
CDR3: CASSLAGGRDQETQYF
D: TRBD2
V: TRBV5-1
size: .
J: TRBJ2-5

DNA: TGTGCCAGCAGCACGGGACTAGCGGTTTACGAGCAGTACTTC
CDR3: CASSTGLAVYEQYF
D: TRBD2
V: TRBV6-6
size: once
J: TRBJ2-7

DNA: TGTGCCACCAGCCTCCCGAATCAGCCCCAGCATTTT
CDR3: CATSLPNQPQHF
D: .
V: TRBV15
size: .
J: TRBJ1-5

DNA: TGTGCCAGCAGCGTAGACAACAGGCCCTCGGAACTGTTTTTT
CDR3: CASSVDNRPSELFF
D: .
V: TRBV9
size: .
J: TRBJ1-4

DNA: TGCGCCAGCAGCTTGGGAGTGGCAACCACAGATACGCAGTATTTT
CDR3: CASSLGVATTDTQYF
D: .
V: TRBV5-1
size: .
J: TRBJ2-3

DNA: TGTGCCAGCAGCTTGGACAGGCTCCAAGAAGGGGATACGCAGTATTTT
CDR3: CASSLDRLQEGDTQYF
D: TRBD1
V: TRBV7-3
size: .
J: TRBJ2-3

DNA: TGTGCCAGCCGGGAAGGGGTGGGAAATCAGCCCCAGCATTTT
CDR3: CASREGVGNQPQHF
D: .
V: TRBV2
size: few
J: TRBJ1-5

DNA: TGTGCCAGCAGTCTCCAGGGGGTGGCGTTCTCCTACAATGAGCAGTTCTTC
CDR3: CASSLQGVAFSYNEQFF
D: TRBD1
V: TRBV27
size: .
J: TRBJ2-1

DNA: TGCGCCAGCAGCTTGGTCAGGGAGATAGATACGCAGTATTTT
CDR3: CASSLVREIDTQYF
D: .
V: TRBV5-1
size: .
J: TRBJ2-3

DNA: TGCGCCAGCAGCCAAGATGTCCGGGGGTGGGCAAGGAACTATGGCTACACCTTC
CDR3: CASSQDVRGWARNYGYTF
D: .
V: TRBV4-3
size: .
J: TRBJ1-2

DNA: TGCAGCGCTGGACAGGGCCGGTCAGATACGCAGTATTTT
CDR3: CSAGQGRSDTQYF
D: TRBD1
V: TRBV29-1
size: few
J: TRBJ2-3

DNA: TGTGCCAACCCCCGAGGGGTTGAAGCTTTCTTT
CDR3: CANPRGVEAFF
D: .
V: TRBV6-7
size: .
J: TRBJ1-1